Below, 8 T cell receptor beta chains from the same sample are listed, as sequenced in a study of T cell responses to AZD1222 COVID-19 vaccine. Assay: immunoSEQ multiplex PCR; the TCRdb copy retains only in-frame clones and omits some. The table shows 210,000 or so clones, with just over 90% occurring only once. The sample here was peripheral blood, taken on day 0 of MenACWY control vaccination. These receptors all come from an adult in good health.

The rearrangement joins TRBV7-6 to TRBJ2-2; 8 nucleotides align to TRBD1. Germline V gene data show CDR1 as SGHVS and CDR2 as FNYEAQ. The J segment lost 7 bases and the V segment lost 0 bases, leaving 4 bases of the junction unmatched. This CDR3 comprises 15 residues. The CDR3 is CASSLAGTGVGELFF. For the CDR3, the DNA is TGTGCCAGCAGCTTAGCAGGGACAGGCGTCGGGGAGCTGTTTTTT.

The V call is TRBV10-2, the J call TRBJ1-5; D perhaps matches TRBD1 (5 bases). Germline V lookup: CDR1 WSHSY, CDR2 SAAADI. V lost 6 bases and J 0 bases, leaving 9 bases between the germline ends. There are 14 residues in the CDR3. CDR3 sequence reads: CASRSRGSNQPQHF. CDR3 in DNA: TGCGCCAGCAGATCGAGGGGTAGCAATCAGCCCCAGCATTTT.

This rearrangement joins TRBV10-1 to TRBJ1-2; D gene uncertain. Germline V gene data show CDR1 as WNHNN and CDR2 as SYGVQD (reference sequence). Trimming shortened V by 0 bases and J by 4 bases, and 3 bases separated the two germline ends. The CDR3 is 12 amino acids. Here the CDR3 reads CASSESIYGYTF. In DNA, the CDR3 is TGCGCCAGCAGTGAGTCTATCTATGGCTACACCTTC.

The gene calls are TRBV6-2 or TRBV6-3 and TRBJ2-5; 13 bases match TRBD2. This CDR3 is built from 18 residues. V lost 2 bases, J lost 7 bases, and 13 bases stayed unmatched. CDR1 is MNHEY, CDR2 SVGEGT, per germline. DNA of the CDR3: TGTGCCAGCAGTTACCCATCCGAATGGACTAGCGGGGGTTTGACCCAGTACTTC. It is translated as CASSYPSEWTSGGLTQYF.

This chain uses TRBV5-1 with TRBJ1-6; maybe TRBD1 (6 bases). Germline V gives CDR1 SGHRS, CDR2 YFSETQ. Trimming removed 4 bases from V and 6 bases from J, with 14 bases in between. The CDR3 length is 15 residues. The CDR3 here is CASSPRPDSNSPLHF. CDR3 bases: TGCGCCAGCAGCCCACGGCCGGACAGTAATTCACCCCTCCACTTT. Supplemented by reference TRBV5-1 and TRBJ1-6, the full variable domain reads KAGVTQTPRYLIKTRGQQVTLSCSPISGHRSVSWYQQTPGQGLQFLFEYFSETQRNKGNFPGRFSGRQFSNSRSEMNVSTLELGDSALYLCASSPRPDSNSPLHFGNGTRLTVT.

The J gene is TRBJ2-2, the V gene TRBV7-8; D is undetermined. There are 12 residues in the CDR3. Per the germline V gene, CDR1 is SGHVS and CDR2 is FQNEAQ. V lost 3 bases and J lost 6, with 5 bases in between. The CDR3 DNA is TGTGCCAGCAGCTTGAGGTCCGGGGAGCTGTTTTTT. The encoded protein is CASSLRSGELFF.

This rearrangement joins TRBV6-5 to TRBJ2-1; 11 bases agree with TRBD2. The CDR3 has 15 amino acids. CDR1 and CDR2 from the germline V gene are MNHEY and SVGAGI. The junction had 5 bases not matched to a gene; V was cut back by 0 bases and J by 10 bases. CDR3 DNA: TGTGCCAGCAGTTACTCACTAGCGGGGGTAACAGAGCAGTTCTTC. This codes for CASSYSLAGVTEQFF.

The chain joins TRBV5-1 to TRBJ2-2; 7 positions agree with TRBD1. J gave up 7 bases and V 2 bases, and 11 bases lay outside the gene matches. The CDR3 length is 16 residues. The germline gives CDR1 SGHRS, CDR2 YFSETQ. The CDR3 protein is CASSFRRQGPNGELFF. The CDR3 DNA follows: TGCGCCAGCAGCTTTCGGAGACAGGGCCCTAACGGGGAGCTGTTTTTT. Filled out from reference TRBV5-1 and TRBJ2-2, the complete variable domain reads KAGVTQTPRYLIKTRGQQVTLSCSPISGHRSVSWYQQTPGQGLQFLFEYFSETQRNKGNFPGRFSGRQFSNSRSEMNVSTLELGDSALYLCASSFRRQGPNGELFFGEGSRLTVL.